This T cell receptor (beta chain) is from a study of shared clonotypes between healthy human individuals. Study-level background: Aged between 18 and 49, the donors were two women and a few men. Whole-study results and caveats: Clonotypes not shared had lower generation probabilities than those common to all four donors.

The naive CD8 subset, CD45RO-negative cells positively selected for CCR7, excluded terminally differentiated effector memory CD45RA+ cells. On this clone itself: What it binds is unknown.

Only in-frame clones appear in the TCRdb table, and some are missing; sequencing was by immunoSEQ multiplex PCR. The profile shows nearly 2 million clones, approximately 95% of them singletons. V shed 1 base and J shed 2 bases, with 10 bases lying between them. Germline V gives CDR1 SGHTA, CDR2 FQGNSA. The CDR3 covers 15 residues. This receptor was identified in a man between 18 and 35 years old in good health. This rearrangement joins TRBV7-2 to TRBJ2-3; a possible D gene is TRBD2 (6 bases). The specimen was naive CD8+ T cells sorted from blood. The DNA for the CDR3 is TGTGCCAGCAGCTTAGGCGGGGCAACCACAGATACGCAGTATTTT. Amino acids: CASSLGGATTDTQYF.